Sequencing of this T cell receptor beta chain was carried out in a study of long-term antiretroviral therapy in people with HIV (dated 2022 in TCRdb). About the investigation overall: The earliest samples were collected roughly a decade before the 2015 WHO recommendation for immediate ART, at a time when ART was usually postponed until CD4 counts fell. A retrospective serial study tested whether ART initiation and durable HIV suppression were associated with changes in peripheral blood TRB repertoire composition and diversity. A total of around 190 cryopreserved PBMC samples came from 30 or so adults with confirmed HIV infection and were collected serially over a mean of roughly six years (range 1-12). Of the roughly 30 participants with HIV, some 12 were female. No cross-contamination during QIAcube processing was seen in test extractions of a monoclonal T-cell line run alongside a few dozen polyclonal samples.

Participants were included only if at least one PBMC sample before ART initiation and at least two post-ART samples were available. Treatment was received in the United States of America by all participants with HIV. Before DNA extraction, cryopreserved samples containing about 0.9-11 million PBMC were thawed and washed. At the time of the earliest PBMC sample, participants with HIV were aged between roughly 23 and 60 years. Per participant, PBMC samples came from 1-4 timepoints prior to ART initiation and 2-8 timepoints following ART initiation, for a median of 7 samples. For every participant, serial HIV viral load, CD4+ T-cell count, ART history and demographic data were obtained. A Qiagen kit on a QIAcube was used to extract genomic DNA from unsorted PBMC, with samples processed in batches of 12. A word on this clone: No antigen is known for it. No clone much larger than this one lies a single base away; base qualities are absent.

Cut back by 6 bases and 4 bases, the V and J ends lie 18 bases apart. Per the germline V gene, MNHEY is the CDR1 and SVGAGI is the CDR2. The CDR3 starts with the cysteine, ends with the phenylalanine, and has 15 residues. The retained sequence is limited to the CDR3, 45 bases, with the frame set at the first base. The immunoSEQ hsTCRB v3.0 assay was used at survey level resolution to sequence the TRB variable region. The targeted TRB sequencing depth was roughly 40,000-55,000 T-cell genomes per sample. An Illumina MiSeq with a v3 150-cycle kit was used to sequence the pooled TRB libraries. The paper's data handling went like this. Analysis of repertoires was carried out in R inside a reproducible Nextflow workflow spanning QC, data transformation and analysis. Custom analyses were implemented in LymphoSeq2, an R package for AIRR-Seq data exploration. After excluding several samples that yielded fewer than 5000 total TRB sequences, some 180 HIV repertoires remained for analysis. Of the approximately 190 retained HIV repertoires, almost 60 were collected before and 120 to 140 after ART initiation. Each repertoire was downsampled to 5000 TRB nucleotide sequences, and summary statistics were averaged across 100 downsampling iterations. Only TRB sequences with CDR3 regions of at least seven amino acids were retained for analysis. A Shannon entropy-derived clonality score and the Gini coefficient were used to measure diversity. In repertoire networks, the top 5000 CDR3 amino acid sequences were linked whenever an edit distance of one separated two sequences. For TRB CDR3 amino acid sequences, antigen specificity groups and MHC restriction were predicted with GLIPH2. Known CMV, EBV, HIV or tissue antigen associations were flagged by matching CDR3 amino acid sequences against VDJdb and McPAS-TCR. Pre-ART, post-ART and control groups were compared with Wilcoxon signed-rank tests and Holm-Bonferroni correction. TCRdb stores this immuneACCESS table with in-frame sequences only. Part of the clones is absent; in the studies checked, under half of the shortfall reflects unresolved V genes, and no reason is known for the rest. V, J and clone size derive from that table, while D and trimming were established from the DNA sequence. The sample table contains roughly 19,000 clones; only one count was recorded for approximately 92% of them. The ten top clones hold around 7.8% of the sample.

Here is what the overall study found, with its caveats: Narrower CDR3 length ranges were observed in HIV repertoires than in controls, and an antigen-experienced repertoire with only a slight naive shift after ART was suggested by the network structure. The samples were dated from about 2003 to 2018, and the ART regimens that were used may be less effective than current ART regimens. At every time point, the repertoire was dominated by expanded TRB clones first identified before ART initiation, although this dominance fluctuated and, in many PLHIV, declined after ART. Because PBMC availability was limited, only the TCR beta chain was sequenced, with no alpha chain pairing. ART initiation was associated with a significant increase in TRB diversity, but diversity stayed significantly below transplant donor controls even after long-term ART. Inferences about post-ART repertoire changes were limited because no data were available on ART adherence, viral resistance or therapy changes. Unsorted PBMC were profiled instead of sorted CD4+ and CD8+ T cells because pre-ART samples had limited cell numbers.

This sample comprised unsorted PBMCs, obtained 4.4 years after starting antiretroviral therapy. This receptor chain uses TRBV6-5 and TRBJ1-1; the D gene is perhaps TRBD1, from 6 matching bases. This TCR was recovered from a woman aged 45 to 65 with HIV. The nucleotide sequence is given as TGTGCCAGCAGCTCGAGTGGGGGCGGGCGCACTGAAGCTTTCTTT. Translated, this gives CASSSSGGGRTEAFF.